This T cell receptor (beta chain) was sequenced in a study of PD-1 blockade in mismatch repair-deficient tumors (dated by TCRdb to about 2017). A note on the overall study: Between late 2013 and 2016, the trial enrolled roughly 80 consecutive patients with about eleven types of mismatch repair-deficient cancer, all of whom had received prior treatment and were progressing. Tumor-associated T cell clones were tracked in the peripheral blood of patients responding to PD-1 blockade by deep sequencing of TCR CDR3 regions. Points the paper makes about the study in general: Rapid expansion after pembrolizumab followed by contraction, generally before radiologic responses, was shown by tumor-resident clones, which were often undetectable in blood before treatment.

The library was obtained by the immunoSEQ multiplex PCR assay. TCRdb took this table from immuneACCESS and kept in-frame rearrangements with V and J called. Such tables lack part of the clones; where checked against another copy, unresolved V genes explain under half of the gap, and the rest is unexplained. The sample table records about 68,000 clones; around four fifths of these occur just once. Clones ranked in the top ten supply roughly 6% of the sample. For every enrolled patient, mismatch repair deficiency was confirmed by either polymerase chain reaction or immunohistochemistry. TCR sequencing was performed for a few patients who responded to pembrolizumab therapy. Pembrolizumab PD-1 blockade was prospectively tested in advanced mismatch repair-deficient cancers, regardless of tissue of origin, in the phase II trial. Serial peripheral blood T cell samples were collected before and at multiple times after starting PD-1 blockade. Blood sampling time points were reported as weeks after the first dose of pembrolizumab.

In the case of this clone: Its recognized antigen is unknown. The record has no base qualities; no much larger clone is one base away.

The cysteine opens and the phenylalanine closes a CDR3 of 12 amino acids. Only the CDR3 DNA is retained, 36 bases long and in frame from the first base. V and J are truncated by 6 bases and 0 bases respectively, leaving an intervening sequence of 5 bases. The CDR1 and CDR2 encoded by the germline V gene are SQVTM and ANQGSEA. The sequencing used peripheral blood, collected 2 weeks after starting pembrolizumab. The sequence was obtained from an adult with mismatch repair-deficient cancer. The chain is assembled from TRBV29-1 and TRBJ2-2; there is no confident call for the D gene. The CDR3 sequence is CSVTSNTGELFF. The sequenced DNA: TGCAGCGTGACTTCGAACACCGGGGAGCTGTTTTTT.